The clone carrying this T cell receptor beta chain was seen a single time. The entry originates in a study of blood T cell repertoires in COVID-19. Study-wide context: The analysed material was cDNA or gDNA that came from T cells, B-cell-depleted T cells, or PBMCs.

Original processing methods: By means of reference gene primer amplification, nucleated cell counts were estimated. Using immunoSEQ multiplex PCR, the repertoire was profiled, and TCRdb retains in-frame clones only, with some absent. From that table come the V and J calls and clone size; the DNA was used to work out D and trimming. In the table there are 100,000 or so clones, roughly 84% of which are singletons. This CDR3 spans 13 amino acids. The V and J ends lost 2 bases and 4 bases respectively, with 9 bases between them. The V gene's germline CDR1 is LNHDA and CDR2 SQIVND (reference sequence). This clonotype was obtained from a human donor in a cohort sampled during active COVID-19. The gene calls are TRBV19 and TRBJ2-7; TRBD1 is a possible D gene (5 bases). Sequencing used peripheral blood. CDR3 residues: CASSIRTKYEQYF. The CDR3 nucleotides read TGTGCCAGTAGTATAAGGACAAAATACGAGCAGTACTTC.